This TCR beta chain came from a study of blood T cell repertoires in COVID-19 (TCRdb year 2020). Study-level background: Collaborator samples came from the United States, Italy and Spain and covered acute and convalescent phases of COVID-19. The material from the prospective study consisted of cDNA or gDNA derived from T cells, B-cell-depleted T cells, or PBMCs. The dataset comprised deeply sampled blood TCRbeta repertoires from subjects exposed to, actively infected with, or recovered from COVID-19. A freely available public database, intended as a resource for researchers studying the immune response to SARS-CoV-2, is where the repertoires were released. The samples were drawn from two sources: the first 160 participants of the ongoing ImmuneRACE study, and about 1,300 subjects contributed by 6 global collaborators. Sample metadata almost always included a de-identified subject ID, COVID-19 status, age in years and sex. Where available, HLA class I and class II types were obtained from metadata supplied by the sample provider rather than from assay-based typing.

Whole blood was collected in K2EDTA tubes by collaborating institutions according to the institutions' own protocols. Collaborator samples were shipped for TCRbeta analysis as frozen whole blood, isolated PBMCs, or DNA extracted from either sample type. General conclusions and limits of the study: The amount of clinical and demographic metadata varied by source and participant and was provided uncurated.

This clone has ten or more counts. The antigen it recognizes is unknown. The sample holds no much larger clone one base away, and base qualities are not on file. CDR3 length: 15 amino acids, cysteine to phenylalanine. Just CDR3 DNA is preserved here, 45 bases in frame from base 1. V sheds 0 bases and J sheds 3 bases, leaving 12 bases between their ends. According to the germline V gene (reference sequence), CDR1 reads LGHDT and CDR2 reads YNNKEL. The immunoSEQ Assay, a bias-controlled multiplex PCR, was used to amplify TCRbeta CDR3 regions from genomic DNA. The published analysis was carried out like this. The number of nucleated cells in each sample was estimated from the amplification of reference gene primers within the assay. To quantify the absolute abundance of each unique TCRbeta CDR3 rearrangement, sequence reads were collapsed and filtered. For each sample, productive Simpson clonality was calculated as the square root of Simpson's diversity index over productive rearrangements. TCRdb's version of the immuneACCESS table is confined to in-frame rearrangements and falls short of the full clone set. An unresolved V gene accounts for under half of the shortfall where checked; the remainder is of unknown origin. V and J calls and clone size follow that table, whereas D and trimming were derived from the DNA. The sample contains roughly 200,000 clones, around four fifths of them found a single time. The ten top clones hold 2.5% to 3.5% of the sample.

The TCR originated in an elderly woman with active or convalescent COVID-19. The chain is made from TRBV3-1 (or the pseudogene TRBV3-2) and TRBJ2-7; the D gene assignment is ambiguous. The sample comprised peripheral blood. The CDR3 sequence is CASSQEYGRSYEQYF. At the DNA level, the sequence is TGTGCCAGCAGCCAAGAGTACGGAAGGAGCTACGAGCAGTACTTC.